This T cell receptor (beta chain) was captured in a study of T cells in Graves' hyperthyroidism and ophthalmopathy. RNA transcripts provided the source from which TCR beta CDR3 regions were amplified. HTBI primers drove first-round RT-PCR of the TCR CDR3. TCRdb re-called the multiplex PCR reads with MiXCR, one entry per CDR3 protein. This table has approximately 700,000 distinct CDR3 sequences, nearly 45% appearing once. Trimming removed 4 bases from V and 4 bases from J, with 12 bases in between. The CDR3 is 14 amino acids. Germline lookup yields CDR1 SGHRS and CDR2 YFSETQ. In this sample, this clonotype turned up a few times.

The chain combines TRBV5-1 with TRBJ1-3; the D gene is possibly TRBD1 (6 bases). Input material: peripheral blood or thyroid tissue (not recorded which). The TCR was taken from an adult man with Graves' disease, either hyperthyroidism or ophthalmopathy (not recorded which). CDR3 in DNA: TGCGCCAGCAGCCAGGGGCTAACAGGAAACACCATATATTTT. Its translation: CASSQGLTGNTIYF.